The 12 T cell receptor beta chains reported below all come from one sample, sequenced in a study of blood T cell repertoires in COVID-19. Measured with immunoSEQ multiplex PCR; TCRdb has only the in-frame clones, and not every one. The sample includes roughly 150,000 clones, 80% to 85% of them seen just once. Sequencing input: peripheral blood. The receptors here all came from a human donor in a cohort sampled during active COVID-19.

The CDR3 nucleotides read TGTGCCAGCAGCCCGGGAACAGGGGGCACTAATGAAAAACTGTTTTTT. Residues: CASSPGTGGTNEKLFF. V is TRBV7-3 and J is TRBJ1-4, with TRBD1 identical over 9 bases. This CDR3 is built from 16 residues. The J segment lost 2 bases and the V segment lost 5 bases, leaving 6 bases of the junction unmatched. In germline, CDR1 is SGHTA, CDR2 FQGTGA.

This clone has more than one count but fewer than ten. The V and J genes are TRBV13 and TRBJ1-2, with 8 bases aligning to TRBD1. The CDR3 sequence is 15 residues long. The V and J ends lost 5 bases and 3 bases, in that order; junction bases with no gene match: 8. CDR1 is PRHDT and CDR2 is FYEKMQ in the germline V gene (reference sequence). Here the CDR3 DNA reads TGTGCCAGCAGCAATTCTGCGACAGGGGACTATGGCTACACCTTC. This codes for CASSNSATGDYGYTF.

This chain links TRBV10-3 with TRBJ1-2; TRBD1 matches at 12 bases. Germline loops: CDR1 ENHRY, CDR2 SYGVKD. With V trimmed by 0 bases and J by 2 bases, 7 bases remained unmatched. The CDR3 totals 18 residues. The DNA for the CDR3 is TGTGCCATCAGTGAGTCGGGGACAGGGGGCGTCCCCAACTATGGCTACACCTTC. It codes for CAISESGTGGVPNYGYTF.

The chain is built from TRBV19 and TRBJ1-1; the D gene is possibly TRBD1 (6 bases). V was clipped by 3 bases and J by 5 bases, with 16 bases between them. The V gene's germline CDR1 is LNHDA and CDR2 SQIVND (reference sequence). CDR3 length equals 15 residues. For the CDR3, the DNA is TGTGCCAGTAGTATTTGGGGGGGCGTTGGGACTGAAGCTTTCTTT. This translates into CASSIWGGVGTEAFF. The full variable domain, in which reference TRBV19 and TRBJ1-1 provide the parts outside the CDR3, is DGGITQSPKYLFRKEGQNVTLSCEQNLNHDAMYWYRQDPGQGLRLIYYSQIVNDFQKGDIAEGYSVSREKKESFPLTVTSAQKNPTAFYLCASSIWGGVGTEAFFGQGTRLTVV.

The V and J genes are TRBV5-4 and TRBJ2-2; no definite D call. This CDR3 contains 15 residues. From germline, CDR1 is SGHNT and CDR2 YYREEE (reference sequence). Trimming shortened V by 0 bases and J by 7 bases, and 13 bases separated the two germline ends. The CDR3 sequence: CASSLGGAEVGELFF. In nucleotides, the CDR3 is TGTGCCAGCAGCTTGGGCGGTGCCGAGGTCGGGGAGCTGTTTTTT.

This clone was observed a single time. The chain couples TRBV14 to TRBJ2-6; TRBD1 matches 9 bases. The CDR3 runs to 15 residues. The J segment lost 4 bases and the V segment lost 4 bases, leaving 2 bases of the junction unmatched. Germline lookup yields CDR1 SGHDN and CDR2 FVKESK. The CDR3 DNA sequence: TGTGCCAGCAGCCGACAGGGGGTGGGGGCCAACGTCCTGACTTTC. Translation gives CASSRQGVGANVLTF.

The CDR3 nucleotides read TGTGCCAGCAGCCCACTAACAAACACCTACGAGCAGTACTTC. As protein: CASSPLTNTYEQYF. The chain combines TRBV6-6 with TRBJ2-7; unclear D gene. Germline V gives CDR1 MNHNY, CDR2 SVGAGI (reference sequence). The germline V and J ends were trimmed by 6 bases and 2 bases, with 14 bases remaining between them. The CDR3 has 14 amino acids.

This chain uses TRBV27 with TRBJ1-1; possibly TRBD1 for D (5 bases). CDR1 is MNHEY and CDR2 is SMNVEV in the germline V gene (reference sequence). The CDR3 runs 14 residues. V was trimmed by 0 bases and J by 2 bases, leaving 7 bases between them. CDR3 sequence (DNA): TGTGCCAGCAGTTTATCAGGGGAAAACACTGAAGCTTTCTTT. Translating it yields CASSLSGENTEAFF.

The chain links TRBV2 to TRBJ1-1; 7 bases agree with TRBD1. There are 13 residues in the CDR3. CDR1 SNHLY and CDR2 FYNNEI come from the germline V gene. Unmatched junction bases numbered 2, after V lost 7 bases and J lost 0 bases. The CDR3 nucleotides are TGTGCCAGCACCGGACAGGTGAACACTGAAGCTTTCTTT. Translated: CASTGQVNTEAFF. The entire variable domain, with the rest obtained from reference TRBV2 and TRBJ1-1, is as follows: EPEVTQTPSHQVTQMGQEVILRCVPISNHLYFYWYRQILGQKVEFLVSFYNNEISEKSEIFDDQFSVERPDGSNFTLKIRSTKLEDSAMYFCASTGQVNTEAFFGQGTRLTVV.

To note about this clone: The same CDR3 also results from other DNA sequences found in this sample. V and J are TRBV12-3 or TRBV12-4 and TRBJ1-1, with D hard to call. The CDR3 has 12 amino acids. Trimming removed 2 bases from V and 5 bases from J, with 6 bases in between. The CDR3 coding sequence is TGTGCCAGCAGTTTAAGGCGGACTGAAGCTTTCTTT. Encoded protein: CASSLRRTEAFF.

The CDR3 region has the DNA TGCGCCAGCAGCCCGAAGACTGGAGCCAAAAACATTCAGTACTTC. Protein: CASSPKTGAKNIQYF. The gene calls are TRBV5-1 and TRBJ2-4; D is uncertain. V was trimmed by 4 bases and J by 0 bases, leaving 11 bases between them. The CDR3 runs 15 residues. CDR1 is SGHRS, CDR2 YFSETQ, per germline. The full variable domain, rest sourced from reference TRBV5-1 and TRBJ2-4, is KAGVTQTPRYLIKTRGQQVTLSCSPISGHRSVSWYQQTPGQGLQFLFEYFSETQRNKGNFPGRFSGRQFSNSRSEMNVSTLELGDSALYLCASSPKTGAKNIQYFGAGTRLSVL.

The chain joins TRBV6-6 to TRBJ1-4; TRBD1 matches at 11 bases. CDR3 length: 16 amino acids. Germline V CDR1 and CDR2: MNHNY, SVGAGI (reference sequence). The ends lost 5 bases at V and 3 bases at J; junction bases unmatched: 5. The CDR3 DNA follows: TGTGCCAGCAGTCGGACAGGGGGCCCTTCTAATGAAAAACTGTTTTTT. Protein: CASSRTGGPSNEKLFF.